The source of this T cell receptor (beta chain) is a study of CD8+CD57+ T cells in acquired aplastic anemia. Study-level points and caveats: A significant difference in CD8+ Simpson's diversity between patients and controls was not found.

CDR1 and CDR2 from the germline V gene are PRHDT and FYEKMQ (reference sequence). CDR3 length equals 15 residues. Trimming removed 4 bases at V and 5 bases at J, with 16 bases between. The sequenced patients had an expansion of CD8+CD57+ cells seen by flow cytometry. Every one of the patients had aplastic anemia (severe, acquired). In its sample, this clonotype was seen once. Its antigen is not known. Genomic DNA was employed as the template in profiling TCR beta VDJ and CDR3. MiXCR, applied by TCRdb to the reads, yields one record per CDR3 protein. The sample lists around 200,000 distinct CDR3 sequences; 65% were seen once.

This chain links TRBV13 with TRBJ2-3, with D possibly being TRBD1 or TRBD2 (5 bases each). This clonotype originated in a human donor with aplastic anemia. Source material: sorted CD4+, CD8+, or CD8+CD57+ T cells (not recorded which) from PBMCs. The CDR3 sequence is CASSSGLGEGDTQYF. In DNA, the CDR3 is TGTGCCAGCAGCTCCGGCTTGGGGGAAGGAGATACGCAGTATTTT. The full variable domain, rest sourced from reference TRBV13 and TRBJ2-3, is AAGVIQSPRHLIKEKRETATLKCYPIPRHDTVYWYQQGPGQDPQFLISFYEKMQSDKGSIPDRFSAQQFSDYHSELNMSSLELGDSALYFCASSSGLGEGDTQYFGPGTRLTVL.